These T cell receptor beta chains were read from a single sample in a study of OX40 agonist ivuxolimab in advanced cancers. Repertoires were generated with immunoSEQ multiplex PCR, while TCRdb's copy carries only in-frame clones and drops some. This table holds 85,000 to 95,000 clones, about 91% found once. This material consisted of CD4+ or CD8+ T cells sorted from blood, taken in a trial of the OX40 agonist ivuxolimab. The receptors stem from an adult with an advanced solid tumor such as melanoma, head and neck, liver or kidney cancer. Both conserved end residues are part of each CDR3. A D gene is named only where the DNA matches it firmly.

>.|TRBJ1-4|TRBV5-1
TGCGCCAGCAGCTTGGGCTGGGGGTCTAATGAAAAACTGTTTTTT
CASSLGWGSNEKLFF
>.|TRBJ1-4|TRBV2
TGTGCCACCACAACCAGAGTGGGGGAAAAACTGTTTTTT
CATTTRVGEKLFF
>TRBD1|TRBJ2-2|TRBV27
TGTGCCAGCAGTCCGGGACAGGCGGGGACCGGGGAGCTGTTTTTT
CASSPGQAGTGELFF
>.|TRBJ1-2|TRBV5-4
TGTGCCAGCAGCTACCAGACACGGACTAACTATGGCTACACCTTC
CASSYQTRTNYGYTF
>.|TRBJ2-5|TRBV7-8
TGTGCCAGCATCTCTTGGGGGGTCCAAGAGACCCAGTACTTC
CASISWGVQETQYF
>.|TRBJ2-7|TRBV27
TGTGCCAGCACCCTATCCTACGAGCAGTACTTC
CASTLSYEQYF
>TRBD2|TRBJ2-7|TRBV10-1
TGCGCCAGCAGTGAATCGGGACTAGCGGGGGGGCGTTGCGAGCAGTACTTC
CASSESGLAGGRCEQYF
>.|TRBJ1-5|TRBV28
TGTGCCAGCAGTTCCCCGGGGGTCAGCAATCAGCCCCAGCATTTT
CASSSPGVSNQPQHF
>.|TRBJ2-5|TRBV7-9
TGTGCCAGCAGTTTACAGGGGTCTCGGGCGGGACGCGGAGAGACCCAGTACTTC
CASSLQGSRAGRGETQYF
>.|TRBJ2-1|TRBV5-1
TGCGCCAGCAGCTTGGGAACAGGGTATGAGCAGTTCTTC
CASSLGTGYEQFF
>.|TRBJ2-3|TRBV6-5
TGTGCCAGCAAACGGGGCACAGATACGCAGTATTTT
CASKRGTDTQYF
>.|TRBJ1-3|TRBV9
TGTGCCAGCAGCGTCGAGGGAAGTGGAAACACCATATATTTT
CASSVEGSGNTIYF
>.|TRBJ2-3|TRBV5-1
TGCGCCAGCAGCAATTTCCCACAGGGTCTGAGCACAGATACGCAGTATTTT
CASSNFPQGLSTDTQYF
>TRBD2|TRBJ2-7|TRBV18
TGTGCCAGCTCACCACCGTCACGGGAGGGCCACGAGCAGTACTTC
CASSPPSREGHEQYF
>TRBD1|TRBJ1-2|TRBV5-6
TGTGCCAGCAGGCAGGAAGGGGGCCTCTATGGCTACACCTTC
CASRQEGGLYGYTF
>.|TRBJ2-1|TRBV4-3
TGCGCCAGCAGCCAAGAGGCGGGGAATGAGCAGTTCTTC
CASSQEAGNEQFF
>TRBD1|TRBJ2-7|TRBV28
TGTGCCAGCAGTTTATTTGTCAGGGGGCGCGAGCAGTACTTC
CASSLFVRGREQYF
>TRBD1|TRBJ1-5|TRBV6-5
TGTGCCAGTAGACAGGGTAGCAATCAGCCCCAGCATTTT
CASRQGSNQPQHF
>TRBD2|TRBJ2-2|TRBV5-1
TGCGCCAGCAGCTACCAGCTAGCGGGACCCGCCGGGGAGCTGTTTTTT
CASSYQLAGPAGELFF